The rows below give T cell receptor beta chains drawn from one sample of a study of early stage breast cancer tumors. Sequencing was performed with immunoSEQ multiplex PCR; in TCRdb, only in-frame clones are kept and a portion is missing. This sample yields some 30,000 clones, of which 84% are seen a single time; 9.3% belongs to the top ten. Input material: blood. All receptors derive from a person aged 45 to 59 with breast cancer. CDR3s include the opening cysteine and the closing phenylalanine or tryptophan. The order of the fields is V gene, J gene, CDR3 protein.

V gene: TRBV2
J gene: TRBJ1-5
CDR3 protein: CASSERRIKGPQHF

V gene: TRBV2
J gene: TRBJ1-5
CDR3 protein: CASSDGFPGNQPQHF

V gene: TRBV4-2
J gene: TRBJ2-7
CDR3 protein: CASSQDLGTLASYEQYF

V gene: TRBV11-2
J gene: TRBJ2-7
CDR3 protein: CASSLGGAEQYF

V gene: TRBV6-4
J gene: TRBJ2-2
CDR3 protein: CASSVGTTGELFF

V gene: TRBV6-6
J gene: TRBJ1-1
CDR3 protein: CASSSPPDGQDTEAFF

V gene: TRBV7-9
J gene: TRBJ1-3
CDR3 protein: CASSLTGQSPGNTIYF

V gene: TRBV11-2
J gene: TRBJ2-7
CDR3 protein: CASSLNGQVLYEQYF

V gene: TRBV4-2
J gene: TRBJ1-5
CDR3 protein: CASSQVLGQPQHF

V gene: TRBV10-1
J gene: TRBJ2-7
CDR3 protein: CASSESGQGIHEQYF

V gene: TRBV7-2
J gene: TRBJ1-1
CDR3 protein: CASSLGTGGAFF

V gene: TRBV11-3
J gene: TRBJ2-1
CDR3 protein: CASSSGSGRNNEQFF

V gene: TRBV4-1
J gene: TRBJ1-6
CDR3 protein: CASSHPQGGYNSPLHF

V gene: TRBV9
J gene: TRBJ2-7
CDR3 protein: CASSVGVAGGREQYF

V gene: TRBV19
J gene: TRBJ1-5
CDR3 protein: CASSTQGISNQPQHF

V gene: TRBV6-1
J gene: TRBJ1-4
CDR3 protein: CASSEAPGDEKLFF

V gene: TRBV5-1
J gene: TRBJ1-2
CDR3 protein: CAATAANYGYTF

V gene: TRBV6-1
J gene: TRBJ2-5
CDR3 protein: CASSSGTGLGTQYF

V gene: TRBV4-3
J gene: TRBJ2-3
CDR3 protein: CASSQDRGRGPDTQYF

V gene: TRBV10-1
J gene: TRBJ1-3
CDR3 protein: CASSERGESGNTIYF

V gene: TRBV5-6
J gene: TRBJ1-2
CDR3 protein: CASSIGQGDGYTF

V gene: TRBV30
J gene: TRBJ2-4
CDR3 protein: CAYRTTAGNIQYF

V gene: TRBV6-4
J gene: TRBJ2-1
CDR3 protein: CASSDSGQGSYNEQFF

V gene: TRBV7-6
J gene: TRBJ2-2
CDR3 protein: CASSFGTRDTGELFF

V gene: TRBV19
J gene: TRBJ2-1
CDR3 protein: CASNGGNYYYNEQFF

V gene: TRBV6-5
J gene: TRBJ2-1
CDR3 protein: CASSYRDSRRDEQFF

V gene: TRBV5-1
J gene: TRBJ2-5
CDR3 protein: CASRGETQYF

V gene: TRBV18
J gene: TRBJ1-1
CDR3 protein: CASSPEGAGLLRPEAFF

V gene: TRBV7-2
J gene: TRBJ1-5
CDR3 protein: CASSLGGQPQHF

V gene: TRBV27
J gene: TRBJ2-7
CDR3 protein: CASSPWGTGDYEQYF

V gene: TRBV2
J gene: TRBJ2-7
CDR3 protein: CASFGQGFSYEQYF

V gene: TRBV4-2
J gene: TRBJ2-1
CDR3 protein: CASSQTSGGFDEQFF

V gene: TRBV7-3
J gene: TRBJ1-5
CDR3 protein: CASSSGAEQPQHF

V gene: TRBV7-6
J gene: TRBJ2-5
CDR3 protein: CASSPGTSQETQYF

V gene: TRBV4-3
J gene: TRBJ2-7
CDR3 protein: CASSLQGQNEQYF

V gene: TRBV11-1
J gene: TRBJ2-1
CDR3 protein: CASSGLAGGRMHEQFF

V gene: TRBV11-2
J gene: TRBJ2-7
CDR3 protein: CASSLAELYEQYF

V gene: TRBV7-2
J gene: TRBJ1-1
CDR3 protein: CASSWTGAGVLEAFF

V gene: TRBV4-3
J gene: TRBJ2-7
CDR3 protein: CASSQNPGYEQYF

V gene: TRBV5-1
J gene: TRBJ2-1
CDR3 protein: CASSLRVVGLNEQFF

V gene: TRBV30
J gene: TRBJ2-2
CDR3 protein: CAWGGAAGELFF

V gene: TRBV5-6
J gene: TRBJ2-4
CDR3 protein: CASSLATGGAKNIQYF

V gene: TRBV7-9
J gene: TRBJ1-1
CDR3 protein: CASSLSGPSTEAFF

V gene: TRBV19
J gene: TRBJ2-1
CDR3 protein: CASSQTSSYNEQFF

V gene: TRBV11-2
J gene: TRBJ1-1
CDR3 protein: CASSLGDTGSEAFF

V gene: TRBV10-3
J gene: TRBJ1-1
CDR3 protein: CATRGTENTEAFF

V gene: TRBV2
J gene: TRBJ2-3
CDR3 protein: CASSEWQRTDTQYF

V gene: TRBV28
J gene: TRBJ1-2
CDR3 protein: CASSLSYGYTF

V gene: TRBV28
J gene: TRBJ1-1
CDR3 protein: CASSLTGGTEAFF

V gene: TRBV5-4
J gene: TRBJ2-3
CDR3 protein: CASSPGQGVTDTQYF

V gene: TRBV28
J gene: TRBJ1-6
CDR3 protein: CASADRVYNSPLHF

V gene: TRBV11-2
J gene: TRBJ2-5
CDR3 protein: CASSLTSFKTQYF

V gene: TRBV7-9
J gene: TRBJ2-5
CDR3 protein: CASSSLGAGQETQYF

V gene: TRBV28
J gene: TRBJ1-2
CDR3 protein: CASPGDSDYYGYTF

V gene: TRBV5-1
J gene: TRBJ1-1
CDR3 protein: CASSFGGGNTEAFF

V gene: TRBV19
J gene: TRBJ1-1
CDR3 protein: CASSPGMNTEAFF

V gene: TRBV6-1
J gene: TRBJ1-2
CDR3 protein: CASSVSPGDYGYTF

V gene: TRBV6-4
J gene: TRBJ1-2
CDR3 protein: CASSATRGDYGYTF

V gene: TRBV6-1
J gene: TRBJ2-3
CDR3 protein: CASSEIGLNTDTQYF